The rows below give T cell receptor beta chains drawn from one sample of a study of blood T cell repertoires in COVID-19. Profiled with immunoSEQ multiplex PCR; TCRdb holds only in-frame clones, not every one. The data contain about 360,000 clones, roughly 87% of them seen just once; the ten biggest clones take up around 2.1%. Sequenced sample: PBMCs or T cells enriched from blood (not recorded which). These receptors all come from a woman aged 40 to 55 with acute COVID-19. The CDR3 runs from the conserved cysteine through the conserved F or W. A D gene is named only where the DNA matches it firmly. Only some rows state a clone size, as once, few, many or a class for expanded clones.

TRBV5-4	.	TRBJ2-3	.	CASRERGRTDTQYF	TGTGCCAGCAGAGAAAGGGGCCGTACAGATACGCAGTATTTT
TRBV29-1	.	TRBJ2-1	.	CSVEDVSQVENNEQFF	TGCAGCGTTGAAGATGTCTCGCAGGTGGAAAACAATGAGCAGTTCTTC
TRBV5-1	.	TRBJ2-1	.	CASSLLTGGGDEQFF	TGCGCCAGCAGCTTGCTTACGGGGGGCGGGGATGAGCAGTTCTTC
TRBV5-1	TRBD1	TRBJ1-1	once	CASSPVIDRGSRTEAFF	TGCGCCAGCAGCCCAGTTATTGACAGGGGCTCGCGGACTGAAGCTTTCTTT
TRBV19	.	TRBJ2-1	.	CASSIELTSYNEQFF	TGTGCCAGTAGTATAGAACTCACCTCCTACAATGAGCAGTTCTTC
TRBV5-8	.	TRBJ1-1	few	CASSLWAGREAFF	TGTGCCAGCAGCTTGTGGGCAGGAAGAGAAGCTTTCTTT
TRBV5-1	.	TRBJ1-1	once	CASSSLSSQDTEAFF	TGCGCCAGCAGCTCCCTTTCCAGTCAAGACACTGAAGCTTTCTTT
TRBV2	.	TRBJ1-3	.	CASRLRDGNTIYF	TGTGCCAGCCGGCTGAGGGATGGAAACACCATATATTTT
TRBV2	.	TRBJ1-2	.	CASSVEAEANYGYTF	TGTGCCAGCAGTGTGGAGGCAGAAGCTAACTATGGCTACACCTTC
TRBV7-9	TRBD1	TRBJ1-4	.	CASSIRPTGGEKLFF	TGTGCCAGCAGCATCCGCCCCACAGGGGGTGAAAAACTGTTTTTT
TRBV6-1	.	TRBJ1-6	few	CASSEWASPLHF	TGTGCCAGCAGTGAGTGGGCTTCACCCCTCCACTTT
TRBV21-1	.	TRBJ2-1	.	CASSKVVATQGQRRNNEQFF	TGTGCCAGCAGCAAAGTCGTCGCCACCCAGGGACAGCGTAGGAACAATGAGCAGTTCTTC
TRBV11-2	TRBD1	TRBJ2-7	.	CASSLAGTGGLYEQYF	TGTGCCAGCAGCTTAGCAGGGACAGGGGGCTTGTACGAGCAGTACTTC
TRBV19	.	TRBJ1-2	.	CASSIGQYYGYTF	TGTGCCAGTAGTATTGGGCAGTACTATGGCTACACCTTC
TRBV5-6	.	TRBJ2-6	.	CASSPLTPSGANVLTF	TGTGCCAGCAGCCCCTTGACACCTTCTGGGGCCAACGTCCTGACTTTC
TRBV5-1	TRBD1	TRBJ1-1	once	CASSPRQGNTEAFF	TGCGCCAGCAGCCCTCGACAGGGGAACACTGAAGCTTTCTTT
TRBV7-8	TRBD1	TRBJ2-7	.	CASSPRRDRGPYEQYF	TGTGCCAGCAGCCCTAGACGGGACAGGGGCCCCTACGAGCAGTACTTC
TRBV19	TRBD1	TRBJ1-2	.	CASIPDPGQGGPDGYTF	TGTGCCAGTATTCCTGATCCGGGACAGGGGGGTCCGGATGGCTACACCTTC
TRBV3-1/TRBV3-2	TRBD2	TRBJ2-5	.	CASSQLAGQETQYF	TGTGCCAGCAGCCAACTAGCGGGTCAAGAGACCCAGTACTTC
TRBV15	TRBD2	TRBJ2-5	.	CATSRDPRISSGAKTQYF	TGTGCCACCAGCAGAGACCCTAGAATCTCTAGCGGGGCGAAGACCCAGTACTTC
TRBV5-1	.	TRBJ1-4	.	CASSLEERRELFF	TGCGCCAGCAGCTTGGAGGAGCGGAGGGAACTGTTTTTT
TRBV4-2	.	TRBJ1-5	few	CASSQDLFQPQHF	TGTGCCAGCAGCCAAGATCTTTTCCAGCCCCAGCATTTT
TRBV24-1	TRBD2	TRBJ2-1	once	CATSDAGTSGGYNEQFF	TGTGCCACCAGTGATGCTGGGACTAGCGGGGGTTACAATGAGCAGTTCTTC